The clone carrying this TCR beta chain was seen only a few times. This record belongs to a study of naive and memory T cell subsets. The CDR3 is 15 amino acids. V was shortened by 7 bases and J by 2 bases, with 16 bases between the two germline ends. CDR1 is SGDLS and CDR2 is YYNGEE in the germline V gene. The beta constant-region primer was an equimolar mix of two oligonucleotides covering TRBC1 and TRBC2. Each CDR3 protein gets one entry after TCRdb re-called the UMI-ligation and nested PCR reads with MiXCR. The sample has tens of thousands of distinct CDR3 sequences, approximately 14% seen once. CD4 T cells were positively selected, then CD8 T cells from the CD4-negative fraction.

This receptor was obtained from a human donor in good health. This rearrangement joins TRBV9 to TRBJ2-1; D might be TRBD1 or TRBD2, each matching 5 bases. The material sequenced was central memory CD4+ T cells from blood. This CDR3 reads CASDPSGRTYNEQFF. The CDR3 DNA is TGTGCCAGCGATCCGTCGGGACGAACCTACAATGAGCAGTTCTTC.